This T cell receptor beta chain is drawn from a study of prognosis after radiotherapy for stage I lung cancer (dated by TCRdb to the early 2020s). The study in broad terms: Between early 2018 and January 2019, 15 to 20 stage I NSCLC patients were enrolled in Nanjing, China. Newly diagnosed primary stage I lung tumors were found in roughly 15 patients, while oligometastatic NSCLC after surgical resection of the primary tumor was found in five. Every patient was regarded as medically inoperable, because of comorbidities in over 10 cases and refusal of surgery in several cases. The cohort was made up of under 15 men and about 6 women, with a median age of approximately 74 years and an age range of about 53 to 85 years. On tumor histology, around twelve patients had adenocarcinoma and six to eight had squamous cell carcinoma. Image-guided IMRT or VMAT was used to deliver SBRT in 3 to 5 fractions at a biologically effective dose of at least 100 Gy. SBRT was not combined with any concurrent therapy in any patient. About 20% of the 19 patients developed distant metastases after SBRT, at a median of around seven months; the other 15 showed no significant progression. This study profiled peripheral blood TCR beta repertoires from stage I NSCLC patients before and after stereotactic body radiotherapy and linked the repertoires to distant failure. A total of around 40 blood samples from approximately 19 patients were sequenced, with one sample obtained before and one obtained after SBRT for each patient. Broad study findings and their caveats: Differences by metastasis status were reportedly seen in TRBV and TRBJ usage frequencies, involving two V genes at baseline and, after SBRT, nine or ten V genes and two J genes. Whether the expanded TCR clones were tumor-specific was not determined. After SBRT, the number of unique TCR clones decreased (median around 10,000 before versus 6,500 to 7,500 after; Wilcoxon paired P=0.011). Post-SBRT Shannon entropy and its change from baseline were lower in patients who developed distant metastases; baseline Shannon entropy was not associated with metastases. The study was limited by the small cohort and short follow-up, and independent validation of the study findings is required. None of the reported P values were adjusted for multiple comparisons.

Two rounds of multiplex PCR were used to amplify the TCR beta CDR3 region from genomic DNA. The first PCR round used primers specific to each TRBV and TRBJ gene, with sequences filed in Chinese patent CN105087789A. Universal primers were used in the second PCR round. The Roche High Pure PCR Template Preparation Kit was used to extract genomic DNA from the frozen PBMCs. Libraries were sequenced paired-end with 151 bp reads on an Illumina HiSeq 3000. The study's processing was this. Raw reads lacking the multiplex PCR primer sequences were removed with CutAdapt. High-quality paired reads were merged into contigs with PEAR. TRB V, D and J gene segments were assigned to each contig with MiXCR by alignment to reference sequences. CDR3 sequences were clustered by base quality and sequence similarity to remove sequencing errors. Diversity was measured as Shannon entropy normalized by the natural log of productive TCR sequence number. Clonality was defined as one minus Shannon entropy divided by the natural log of the number of unique clonotypes. Using the Youden index from ROC curves, the researchers picked the repertoire-metric cut-offs for progression-free survival, and all analyses were carried out in R 3.5.3. Clones were called with MiXCR by TCRdb after fastp trimmed the public reads at Q25, and only in-frame beta chains were retained. Every entry covers one CDR3 protein and lists the most common genes and DNA from its rows. TCRdb's processing, not the authors' own work, is the source of the V and J calls. This sample gives around 30,000 distinct CDR3 sequences in total; less than 35% of them show up just once. The ten biggest clones cover more than 30% of the sample.

The CDR3 starts with the cysteine, ends with the phenylalanine, and has 15 residues. Just the 45-base CDR3 DNA is kept, in frame starting at base 1. The germline V gene sets CDR1 to MNHEY and CDR2 to SVGEGT. No patient had a history of other malignancies or prior chemotherapy or radiotherapy, and all had node-negative disease on CT and PET/CT. At each of the two time points, 5.5 to 6 milliliters of peripheral venous blood were collected into EDTA tubes. PBMCs were isolated by Ficoll-Paque Plus density-gradient centrifugation. Samples were stored at -80°C immediately after collection until analysis. Remarks on this clonotype: This clone's antigen is unknown. It is likely a read error: a sequence one base away is far more abundant.

This specimen consisted of PBMCs, obtained before or after stereotactic body radiation therapy (not recorded which). The chain is assembled from TRBV6-2 or TRBV6-3 and TRBJ2-7, with an unclear D gene assignment. The source is a donor over 45 with non-small cell lung cancer. The nucleotides read TGTGCCAGCAGTTACTCGTCCGACTTATCCTACGAGCGGTACTTC. This sequence encodes CASSYSSDLSYERYF.